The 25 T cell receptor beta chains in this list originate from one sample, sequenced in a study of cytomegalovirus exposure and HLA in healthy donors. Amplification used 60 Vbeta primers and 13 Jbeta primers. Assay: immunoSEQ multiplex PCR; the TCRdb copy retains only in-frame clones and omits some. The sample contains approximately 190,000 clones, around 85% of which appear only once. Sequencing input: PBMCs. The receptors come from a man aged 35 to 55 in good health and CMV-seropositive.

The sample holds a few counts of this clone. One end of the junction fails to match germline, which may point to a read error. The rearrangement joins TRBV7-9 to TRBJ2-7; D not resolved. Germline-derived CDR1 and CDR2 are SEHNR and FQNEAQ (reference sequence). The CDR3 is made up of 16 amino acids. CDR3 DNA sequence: TGTTCCAGCAGCGTCCCGACGAGCGCGATGTCCTACGAGCAGTACTTC. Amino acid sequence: CSSSVPTSAMSYEQYF.

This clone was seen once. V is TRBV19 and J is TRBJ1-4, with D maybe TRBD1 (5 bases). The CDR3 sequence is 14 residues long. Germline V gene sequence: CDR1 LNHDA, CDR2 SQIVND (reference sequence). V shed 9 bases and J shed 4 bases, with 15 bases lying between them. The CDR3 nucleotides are TGTGCCAGCCTCGGAGGGGTGTTTAATGAAAAACTGTTTTTT. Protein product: CASLGGVFNEKLFF.

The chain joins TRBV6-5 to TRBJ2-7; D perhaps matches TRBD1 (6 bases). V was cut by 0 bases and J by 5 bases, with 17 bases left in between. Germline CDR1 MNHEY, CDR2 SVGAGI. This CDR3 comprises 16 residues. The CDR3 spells CASSYSTGTSVDEQYF. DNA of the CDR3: TGTGCCAGCAGTTACTCGACCGGGACATCTGTTGACGAGCAGTACTTC.

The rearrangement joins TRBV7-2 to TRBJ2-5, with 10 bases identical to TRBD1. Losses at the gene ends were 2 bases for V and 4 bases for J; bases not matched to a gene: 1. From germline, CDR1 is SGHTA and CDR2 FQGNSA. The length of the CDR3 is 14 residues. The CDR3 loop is CASSLRTGGETQYF. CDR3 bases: TGTGCCAGCAGCTTAAGGACAGGGGGAGAGACCCAGTACTTC.

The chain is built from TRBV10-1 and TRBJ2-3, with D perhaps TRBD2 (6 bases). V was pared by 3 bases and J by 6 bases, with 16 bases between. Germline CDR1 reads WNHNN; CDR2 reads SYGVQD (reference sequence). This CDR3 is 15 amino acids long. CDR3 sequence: CASSEIGTAPDTQYF. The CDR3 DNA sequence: TGCGCCAGCAGTGAAATAGGGACTGCCCCCGATACGCAGTATTTT.

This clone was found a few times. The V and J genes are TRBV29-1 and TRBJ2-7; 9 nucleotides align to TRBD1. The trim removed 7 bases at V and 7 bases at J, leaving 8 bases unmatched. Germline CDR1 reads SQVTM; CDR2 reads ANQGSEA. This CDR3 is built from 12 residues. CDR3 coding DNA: TGCAGCGGGGGGACAGGGCGTTATGAGCAGTACTTC. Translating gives CSGGTGRYEQYF.

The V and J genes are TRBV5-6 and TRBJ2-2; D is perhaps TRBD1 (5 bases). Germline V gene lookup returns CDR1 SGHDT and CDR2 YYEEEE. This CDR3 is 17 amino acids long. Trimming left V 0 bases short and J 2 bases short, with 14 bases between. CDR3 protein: CASSLGRNGANTGELFF. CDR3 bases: TGTGCCAGCAGCTTGGGGAGAAATGGGGCTAACACCGGGGAGCTGTTTTTT.

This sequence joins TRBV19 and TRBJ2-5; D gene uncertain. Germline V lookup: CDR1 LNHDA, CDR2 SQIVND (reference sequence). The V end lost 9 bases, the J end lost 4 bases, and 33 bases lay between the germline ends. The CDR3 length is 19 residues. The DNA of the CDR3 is TGTGCCAGCAGGTTGACGAGTAAACCCCGTGCAGGCCTCGGAGAGACCCAGTACTTC. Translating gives CASRLTSKPRAGLGETQYF.

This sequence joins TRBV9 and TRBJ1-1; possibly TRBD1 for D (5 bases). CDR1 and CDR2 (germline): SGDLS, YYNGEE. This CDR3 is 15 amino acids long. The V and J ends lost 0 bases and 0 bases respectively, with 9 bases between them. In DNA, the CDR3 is TGTGCCAGCAGCGTAGAGACAGCCCTGAACACTGAAGCTTTCTTT. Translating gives CASSVETALNTEAFF.

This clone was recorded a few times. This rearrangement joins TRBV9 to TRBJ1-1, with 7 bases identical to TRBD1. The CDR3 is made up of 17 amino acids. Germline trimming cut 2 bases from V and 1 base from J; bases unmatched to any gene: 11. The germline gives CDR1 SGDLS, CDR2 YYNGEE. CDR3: CASSVKPGQGGNTEAFF. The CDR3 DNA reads TGTGCCAGCAGCGTTAAACCCGGCCAGGGGGGGAACACTGAAGCTTTCTTT.

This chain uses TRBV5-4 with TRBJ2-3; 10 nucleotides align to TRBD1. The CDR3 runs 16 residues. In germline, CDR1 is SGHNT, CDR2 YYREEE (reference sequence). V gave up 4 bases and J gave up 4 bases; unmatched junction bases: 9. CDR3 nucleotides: TGTGCCAGCAGCCCGGGGGGACAGGGGATGTCAGATACGCAGTATTTT. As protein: CASSPGGQGMSDTQYF.

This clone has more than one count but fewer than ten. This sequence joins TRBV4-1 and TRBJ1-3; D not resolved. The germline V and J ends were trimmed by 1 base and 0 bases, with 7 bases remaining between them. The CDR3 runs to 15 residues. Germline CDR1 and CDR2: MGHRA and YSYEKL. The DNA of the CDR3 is TGCGCCAGCAGCCAAGCCATGAGCTCTGGAAACACCATATATTTT. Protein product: CASSQAMSSGNTIYF.

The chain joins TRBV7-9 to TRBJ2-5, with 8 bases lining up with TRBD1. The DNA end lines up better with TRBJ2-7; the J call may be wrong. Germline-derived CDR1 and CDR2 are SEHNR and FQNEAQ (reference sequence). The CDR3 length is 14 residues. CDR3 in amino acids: CATRGTGYRYEQYF. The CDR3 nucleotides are TGTGCCACACGAGGGACAGGTTACCGCTACGAGCAGTACTTC.

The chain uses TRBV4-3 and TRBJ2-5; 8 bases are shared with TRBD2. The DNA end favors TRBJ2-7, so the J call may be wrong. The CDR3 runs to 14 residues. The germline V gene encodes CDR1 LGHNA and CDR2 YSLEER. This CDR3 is CASSQLRGGYEQYF. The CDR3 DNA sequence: TGCGCCAGCAGCCAACTCCGGGGGGGTTACGAGCAGTACTTC.

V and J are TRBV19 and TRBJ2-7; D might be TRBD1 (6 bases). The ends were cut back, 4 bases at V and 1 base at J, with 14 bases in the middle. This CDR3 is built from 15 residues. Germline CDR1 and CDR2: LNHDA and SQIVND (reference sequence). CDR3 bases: TGTGCCAGTAGTAAAGGGGATACAGGGTCCTACGAGCAGTACTTC. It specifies CASSKGDTGSYEQYF.

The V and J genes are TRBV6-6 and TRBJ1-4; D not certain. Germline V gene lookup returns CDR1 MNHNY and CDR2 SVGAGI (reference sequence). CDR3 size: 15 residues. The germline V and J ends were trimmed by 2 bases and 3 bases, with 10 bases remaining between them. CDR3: CASSYGGRANEKLFF. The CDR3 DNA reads TGTGCCAGCAGTTACGGAGGGAGGGCTAATGAAAAACTGTTTTTT.

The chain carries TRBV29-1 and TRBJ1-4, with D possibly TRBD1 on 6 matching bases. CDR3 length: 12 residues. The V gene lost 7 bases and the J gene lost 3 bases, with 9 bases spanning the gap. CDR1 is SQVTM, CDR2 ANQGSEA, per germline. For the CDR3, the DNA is TGCAGCGCCTGGACAGCTAATGAAAAACTGTTTTTT. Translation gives CSAWTANEKLFF.

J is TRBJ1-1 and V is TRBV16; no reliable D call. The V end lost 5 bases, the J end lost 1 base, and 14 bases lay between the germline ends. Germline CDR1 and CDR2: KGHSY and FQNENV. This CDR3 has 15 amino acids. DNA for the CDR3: TGTGCCAGCAGCTCCCGACAAAATAAGAACACTGAAGCTTTCTTT. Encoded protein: CASSSRQNKNTEAFF.

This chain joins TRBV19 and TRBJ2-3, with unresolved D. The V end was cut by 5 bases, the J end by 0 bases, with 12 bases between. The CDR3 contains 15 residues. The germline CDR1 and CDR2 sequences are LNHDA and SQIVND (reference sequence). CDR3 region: CASSRITGSTDTQYF. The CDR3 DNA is TGTGCCAGTAGTCGAATTACGGGTAGCACAGATACGCAGTATTTT. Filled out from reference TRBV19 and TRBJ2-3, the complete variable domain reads DGGITQSPKYLFRKEGQNVTLSCEQNLNHDAMYWYRQDPGQGLRLIYYSQIVNDFQKGDIAEGYSVSREKKESFPLTVTSAQKNPTAFYLCASSRITGSTDTQYFGPGTRLTVL.

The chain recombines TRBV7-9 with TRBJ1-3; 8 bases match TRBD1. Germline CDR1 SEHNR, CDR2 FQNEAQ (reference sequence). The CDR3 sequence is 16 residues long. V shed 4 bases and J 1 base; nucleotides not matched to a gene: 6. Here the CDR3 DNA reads TGTGCCAGCAGCTCCGGACAGGGAAGATCTGGAAACACCATATATTTT. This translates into CASSSGQGRSGNTIYF.

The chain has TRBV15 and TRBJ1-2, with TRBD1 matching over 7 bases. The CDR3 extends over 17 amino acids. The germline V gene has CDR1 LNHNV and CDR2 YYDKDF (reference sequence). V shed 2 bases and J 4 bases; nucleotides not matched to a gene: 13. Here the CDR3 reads CATSRHMGQPTSYGYTF. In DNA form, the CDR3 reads TGTGCCACCAGCAGACATATGGGACAGCCGACTTCCTATGGCTACACCTTC.

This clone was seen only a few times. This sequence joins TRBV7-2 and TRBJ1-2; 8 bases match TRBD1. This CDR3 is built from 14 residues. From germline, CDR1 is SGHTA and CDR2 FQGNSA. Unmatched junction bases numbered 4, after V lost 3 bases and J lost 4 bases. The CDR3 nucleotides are TGTGCCAGCAGCTTCTCCGGGACAGGCTATGGCTACACCTTC. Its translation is CASSFSGTGYGYTF.

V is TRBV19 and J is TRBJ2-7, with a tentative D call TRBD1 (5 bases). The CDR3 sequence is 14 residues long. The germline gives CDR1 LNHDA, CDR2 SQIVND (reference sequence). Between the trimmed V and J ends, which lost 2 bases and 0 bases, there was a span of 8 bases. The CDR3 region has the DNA TGTGCCAGTAGTATAAGGGGTAACTCCTACGAGCAGTACTTC. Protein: CASSIRGNSYEQYF. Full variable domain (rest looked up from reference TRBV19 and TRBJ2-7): DGGITQSPKYLFRKEGQNVTLSCEQNLNHDAMYWYRQDPGQGLRLIYYSQIVNDFQKGDIAEGYSVSREKKESFPLTVTSAQKNPTAFYLCASSIRGNSYEQYFGPGTRLTVT.

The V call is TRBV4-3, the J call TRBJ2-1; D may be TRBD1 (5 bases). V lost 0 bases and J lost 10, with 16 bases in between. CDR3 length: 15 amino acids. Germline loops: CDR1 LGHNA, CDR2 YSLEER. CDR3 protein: CASSQDRGNWGEQFF. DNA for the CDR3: TGCGCCAGCAGCCAAGATAGGGGAAATTGGGGCGAGCAGTTCTTC.

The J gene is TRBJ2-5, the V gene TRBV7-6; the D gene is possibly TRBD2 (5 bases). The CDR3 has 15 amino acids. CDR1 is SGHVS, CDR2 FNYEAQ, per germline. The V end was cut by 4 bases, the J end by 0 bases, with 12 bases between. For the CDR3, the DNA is TGTGCCAGCAGCTATGGGATGGACTACCAAGAGACCCAGTACTTC. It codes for CASSYGMDYQETQYF.